This paragraph covers one T cell receptor beta chain sequence. Assay: immunoSEQ multiplex PCR; the TCRdb copy retains only in-frame clones and omits some. This table has 45,000 to 55,000 clones, 90% to 95% appearing once. This sample stems from a study of T cell changes during pregnancy in multiple sclerosis. In germline, CDR1 is SNHLY, CDR2 FYNNEI. With V trimmed by 5 bases and J by 3 bases, 7 bases remained unmatched. The CDR3 covers 16 residues. This specimen was peripheral blood, taken in the third trimester of pregnancy. The J gene is TRBJ2-1, the V gene TRBV2; 10 bases match TRBD2. The TCR was taken from a female donor with multiple sclerosis, enrolled in a pregnancy study. The CDR3 sequence: CASSPPLAGNYNEQFF. Here the CDR3 DNA reads TGTGCCAGCAGTCCCCCACTAGCGGGAAACTACAATGAGCAGTTCTTC.